These T cell receptor beta chains were read from a single sample in a study of response to subunit inactivated influenza vaccine. In TCRdb, the RT-PCR reads were re-called with MiXCR into one record per CDR3 protein. The sample lists roughly 710,000 distinct CDR3 sequences, 11% to 15% occurring once. This specimen was PBMCs from blood, taken roughly 2 weeks before vaccination. The receptors shown here come from a man aged 50-59 years who received an inactivated influenza vaccine. The CDR3 runs from the conserved cysteine through the conserved F or W. Each record gives: V gene, J gene, clone size, D gene, CDR3 protein, CDR3 DNA. D genes are given only for firm matches. Where a row states a size, it is once, few, many or the class of an expanded clone; other rows omit it.

>TRBV5-1|TRBJ2-7|NA|TRBD2
CASSPGGTSGLGQYF
TGCGCCAGCAGCCCGGGTGGGACTAGCGGCCTGGGGCAGTACTTC
>TRBV3-1|TRBJ1-6|NA|TRBD1
CASSPNRDRLSYNSPLHF
TGTGCCAGCAGCCCTAACCGGGACAGGCTCTCCTATAATTCACCCCTCCACTTT
>TRBV9|TRBJ2-3|few|TRBD1
CASSPGTGGIDTQYF
TGTGCCAGCAGCCCGGGGACAGGGGGAATAGATACGCAGTATTTT
>TRBV6-1|TRBJ1-2|NA|NA
CASSESDLPLNYGYTF
TGTGCCAGCAGTGAATCTGACTTACCTCTTAACTATGGCTACACCTTC
>TRBV5-1|TRBJ2-7|few|TRBD2
CASSRGASGSIEQYF
TGCGCCAGCAGCCGAGGGGCCAGCGGGAGTATCGAGCAGTACTTC
>TRBV4-2|TRBJ2-2|many|TRBD2
CASSQAPSGGTGELFF
TGTGCCAGCAGCCAAGCGCCTAGCGGGGGGACCGGGGAGCTGTTTTTT
>TRBV12-3/TRBV12-4|TRBJ1-2|few|NA
CASAGGANYGYTF
TGTGCCAGCGCGGGGGGAGCTAACTATGGCTACACCTTC
>TRBV6-1|TRBJ2-7|NA|TRBD1
CASSIRGPYEQYF
TGTGCCAGTTCGATCAGGGGGCCCTACGAGCAGTACTTC
>TRBV27|TRBJ2-7|NA|NA
CASSLGGHISYEQYF
TGTGCCAGCAGTTTAGGGGGGCATATATCCTACGAGCAGTACTTC
>TRBV20-1|TRBJ2-3|many|NA
CSAPIGSTDTQYF
TGCAGTGCCCCCATTGGGAGCACAGATACGCAGTATTTT
>TRBV5-6|TRBJ2-3|NA|NA
CASSLARQLLTDTQYF
TGTGCCAGCAGCTTGGCCAGGCAGTTGCTCACAGATACGCAGTATTTT
>TRBV6-2/TRBV6-3|TRBJ2-2|NA|NA
CASNDRSNTGELFF
TGTGCCAGCAACGATAGATCGAACACCGGGGAGCTGTTTTTT
>TRBV29-1|TRBJ2-6|NA|NA
CRLRGYSGANVLTF
TGCAGACTTCGTGGATACTCTGGGGCCAACGTCCTGACTTTC
>TRBV28|TRBJ2-5|many|NA
CASSPSEETQYF
TGTGCCAGCAGCCCCTCTGAAGAGACCCAGTACTTC
>TRBV19|TRBJ2-1|NA|NA
CASSGGDLNEQFF
TGTGCCAGTAGTGGGGGAGACCTTAATGAGCAGTTCTTC
>TRBV20-1|TRBJ2-7|few|TRBD2
CSASTFRGGAEEQYF
TGCAGTGCTAGTACGTTTCGCGGGGGGGCCGAAGAGCAGTACTTC
>TRBV5-6|TRBJ2-5|few|NA
CASSPLGQGGSETQYF
TGTGCCAGCAGCCCCCTCGGACAGGGAGGGTCAGAGACCCAGTACTTC
>TRBV5-1|TRBJ2-3|few|TRBD2
CASSLAGARTDTQYF
TGCGCCAGCAGCCTAGCGGGGGCCCGCACAGATACGCAGTATTTT
>TRBV5-5|TRBJ1-5|few|NA
CASSRALGNNQPQHF
TGTGCCAGCAGCCGCGCATTAGGGAACAATCAGCCCCAGCATTTT
>TRBV9|TRBJ2-7|NA|TRBD2
CASSVGLAGGNPYEQYF
TGTGCCAGCAGCGTAGGACTAGCGGGAGGTAATCCCTACGAGCAGTACTTC
>TRBV7-9|TRBJ2-5|few|NA
CASSPPSGTETQYF
TGTGCCAGCAGCCCCCCGTCGGGGACGGAGACCCAGTACTTC
>TRBV4-1|TRBJ2-7|NA|TRBD1
CASSQIGQGEYEQYF
TGCGCCAGCAGCCAGATTGGACAGGGGGAATACGAGCAGTACTTC
>TRBV12-3/TRBV12-4|TRBJ1-2|NA|NA
CASSPQAGGSNYGYTF
TGTGCCAGCAGCCCGCAGGCCGGGGGTTCTAACTATGGCTACACCTTC
>TRBV6-2/TRBV6-3|TRBJ1-1|few|NA
CASRRDGPEAFF
TGTGCCAGCAGAAGGGACGGTCCTGAAGCTTTCTTT
>TRBV7-2|TRBJ2-5|many|TRBD2
CASSLTTSGGLEETQYF
TGTGCCAGCAGCTTAACGACTAGCGGGGGCCTGGAGGAGACCCAGTACTTC
>TRBV29-1|TRBJ1-2|few|NA
CSVVLGGGGDYGYTF
TGCAGCGTTGTCCTTGGGGGAGGAGGGGACTATGGCTACACCTTC
>TRBV19|TRBJ2-1|few|NA
CASSTTRGILSNEQFF
TGTGCCAGTAGTACGACACGGGGGATCCTCTCCAATGAGCAGTTCTTC
>TRBV19|TRBJ1-5|NA|NA
CASSMGLTSNQPQHF
TGTGCCAGTAGTATGGGGTTGACTAGCAATCAGCCCCAGCATTTT
>TRBV15|TRBJ2-7|few|TRBD2
CATSSGLAGGPTNEQYF
TGTGCCACCAGCTCGGGACTAGCGGGAGGCCCTACTAACGAGCAGTACTTC
>TRBV20-1|TRBJ2-5|NA|TRBD2
CSARDWREVGETQYF
TGCAGTGCTAGAGATTGGCGGGAGGTTGGAGAGACCCAGTACTTC
>TRBV7-9|TRBJ2-7|many|NA
CASSSGHDRPYEQYF
TGTGCCAGCAGCTCAGGGCATGACAGACCCTACGAGCAGTACTTC
>TRBV7-9|TRBJ2-3|NA|NA
CASSLGGEDTQYF
TGTGCCAGCAGCTTAGGGGGCGAAGATACGCAGTATTTT
>TRBV27|TRBJ2-2|NA|TRBD1
CASTRDRGPVSTGELFF
TGTGCCAGCACCCGGGACAGGGGGCCGGTGAGCACCGGGGAGCTGTTTTTT
>TRBV5-1|TRBJ2-1|many|NA
CASSFAGYSYNEQFF
TGCGCCAGCAGCTTTGCCGGGTACTCCTACAATGAGCAGTTCTTC
>TRBV12-3/TRBV12-4|TRBJ2-5|NA|TRBD2
CASSLGTSTGETQYF
TGTGCCAGCAGTTTAGGGACTAGCACTGGAGAGACCCAGTACTTC
>TRBV6-1|TRBJ2-5|few|TRBD2
CASKEAGGQETQYF
TGTGCCAGCAAGGAAGCGGGGGGGCAAGAGACCCAGTACTTC
>TRBV5-5|TRBJ2-7|NA|NA
CASSKDTIPREQYF
TGTGCCAGCAGCAAGGACACCATCCCGCGGGAGCAGTACTTC
>TRBV7-9|TRBJ2-1|few|NA
CASSTKGISSYNEQFF
TGTGCCAGCAGCACTAAAGGGATTAGCTCCTACAATGAGCAGTTCTTC
>TRBV7-3|TRBJ2-1|few|NA
CASSLNAPGSYNEQFF
TGTGCCAGCAGCTTAAACGCGCCTGGCTCCTACAATGAGCAGTTCTTC
>TRBV12-3/TRBV12-4|TRBJ2-7|few|NA
CASSFAGPYEQYF
TGTGCCAGCAGTTTTGCGGGACCCTACGAGCAGTACTTC
>TRBV6-1|TRBJ2-7|once|TRBD1
CASSEMDRFYEQYF
TGTGCCAGCAGTGAAATGGACAGGTTTTACGAGCAGTACTTC
>TRBV5-1|TRBJ2-3|NA|TRBD2
CASSLSLAGTTDTQYF
TGCGCCAGCAGCTTGTCGCTAGCGGGCACTACAGATACGCAGTATTTT
>TRBV7-6|TRBJ2-7|NA|NA
CASSLFGEGSYEQYF
NA
>TRBV7-9|TRBJ2-3|NA|NA
CASSPRAGSGDTQYF
TGTGCCAGCAGCCCAAGGGCAGGGTCGGGCGATACGCAGTATTTT
>TRBV13|TRBJ2-7|NA|TRBD1
CASSLAVLGQKSSYEQYF
TGTGCCAGCAGCTTAGCCGTCTTGGGACAGAAGAGCTCCTACGAGCAGTACTTC
>TRBV10-3|TRBJ1-1|NA|NA
CAIGGALNTKAFF
TGTGCCATCGGGGGGGCGCTGAACACTAAAGCTTTCTTT
>TRBV5-8|TRBJ2-1|few|TRBD2
CASSRTSEYNEQFF
TGTGCCAGCAGCCGGACTAGCGAATACAATGAGCAGTTCTTC
>TRBV19|TRBJ2-2|NA|NA
CATTPFGENTGELFF
TGTGCCACCACCCCCTTTGGGGAGAACACCGGGGAGCTGTTTTTT
>TRBV6-1|TRBJ1-3|few|NA
CASSERGGPSYLSGNTIYF
TGTGCCAGCAGTGAACGGGGAGGGCCCAGCTACCTCTCTGGAAACACCATATATTTT
>TRBV15|TRBJ1-2|few|NA
CATSRDSYGYTF
TGTGCCACCAGCCGAGACAGCTATGGCTACACCTTC